The 18 T cell receptor beta chains below were found in one sample sequenced in a study of blood T cells in healthy people across ages. Then a second PCR, running about 6 to 12 cycles, was carried out with a sample-barcoded 5' primer and a J-beta primer mix. TCRdb passed the 5' RACE reads through MiXCR, listing each CDR3 protein once. This sample has around 1,500,000 distinct CDR3 sequences; around two fifths occur once, and the top ten carry around 8%. The sample taken for sequencing was blood. These receptor sequences come from a woman between 18 and 29 years old in good health.

As to this clonotype: A much larger clone sits a single nucleotide away, making a read error possible. The chain carries TRBV11-2 and TRBJ2-7; 11 bases are a match to TRBD2. CDR1 is SGHAT and CDR2 is FQNNGV in the germline V gene. J was trimmed by 3 bases and V by 8 bases; bases with no gene match: 9. The length of the CDR3 is 15 residues. CDR3 amino acids: CASGPRGTSGYEQYF. For the CDR3, the DNA is TGTGCCAGCGGCCCCCGTGGGACTAGCGGCTACGAGCAGTACTTC.

In its sample, this clonotype was seen many times. The rearrangement links TRBV3-1 to TRBJ1-5, with D possibly matching TRBD1 (5 bases). Looked up from germline, CDR1 is LGHDT and CDR2 is YNNKEL (reference sequence). Trimming took off 5 bases at V and 3 bases at J, with 17 bases between the two ends. This CDR3 contains 16 residues. This CDR3 reads CASSFGGGNNNQPQHF. The DNA of the CDR3 is TGTGCCAGCAGCTTCGGGGGAGGGAATAACAATCAGCCCCAGCATTTT.

CDR3 sequence (DNA): TGTGCCAGCAGTGATCCCGGCCTCCTGGGGAGCAATGAGCAGTACTTC. It translates to CASSDPGLLGSNEQYF. The rearrangement uses TRBV14 and TRBJ2-5; TRBD2 is a possible D gene (5 bases). V was clipped by 6 bases and J by 11 bases, with 28 bases between them. The germline V gene encodes CDR1 SGHDN and CDR2 FVKESK. CDR3 length equals 16 residues. The full variable domain, its missing parts supplied by reference TRBV14 and TRBJ2-5, is EAGVTQFPSHSVIEKGQTVTLRCDPISGHDNLYWYRRVMGKEIKFLLHFVKESKQDESGMPNNRFLAERTGGTYSTLKVQPAELEDSGVYFCASSDPGLLGSNEQYFGPGTRLLVL.

A few counts support this clonotype. CDR3 sequence: CASSRLRWASQETQYF. CDR3 sequence (DNA): TGCGCCAGCAGCCGCCTAAGGTGGGCCTCCCAAGAGACCCAGTACTTC. The rearrangement joins TRBV4-1 to TRBJ2-5, with D unresolved. The CDR3 sequence is 16 residues long. The V end was cut by 4 bases, the J end by 1 base, with 16 bases between. Germline V CDR1 and CDR2: MGHRA, YSYEKL.

This clonotype was seen a few times. This chain links TRBV12-3 or TRBV12-4 with TRBJ2-7; possibly TRBD2 for D (5 bases). This CDR3 has 13 residues. Trimming left V 3 bases short and J 6 bases short, with 12 bases between. CDR3 in DNA: TGTGCCAGCAGTTTCCTAGGGAGCGGCGAGCAGTACTTC. Translated, it gives CASSFLGSGEQYF.

The chain recombines TRBV6-5 with TRBJ2-1, with a possible D match to TRBD1 (6 bases). Between the trimmed V and J ends, which lost 6 bases and 7 bases, there was a span of 19 bases. Germline CDR1 is MNHEY and CDR2 is SVGAGI. This CDR3 spans 15 amino acids. The CDR3 loop reads CASRRGRGKRNEQFF. The CDR3 DNA reads TGTGCCAGCAGGAGGGGCAGGGGAAAAAGGAATGAGCAGTTCTTC.

The chain joins TRBV20-1 to TRBJ1-6; D gene uncertain. Trimming took 0 bases from V and 9 from J, leaving 12 bases between them. The CDR3 covers 14 residues. CDR1 DFQATT and CDR2 SNEGSKA come from the germline V gene (reference sequence). As DNA, the CDR3 is TGCAGTGCTAGAGATAAGGGCTTGTCTTCACCCCTCCACTTT. This translates into CSARDKGLSSPLHF.

The V gene is TRBV7-9, the J gene TRBJ1-6, with 11 nucleotides matching TRBD1. V trimming: 5 bases; J trimming: 7 bases; junction bases outside the gene matches: 4. Germline V gene sequence: CDR1 SEHNR, CDR2 FQNEAQ (reference sequence). The CDR3 runs 15 residues. In nucleotides, the CDR3 is TGTGCCAGCAGCCCTTGGGACAGGGGGAATTCACCCCTCCACTTT. It yields the protein CASSPWDRGNSPLHF.

Only a few counts were recorded for this clonotype. The rearrangement uses TRBV4-2 and TRBJ1-6; 9 positions agree with TRBD1. Germline V gene data show CDR1 as LGHNA and CDR2 as YNFKEQ. This CDR3 has 16 amino acids. With 1 base clipped from V and 8 bases from J, the junction kept 6 bases outside the gene matches. DNA for the CDR3: TGTGCCAGCAGCCAAGGAGGGACAGGGAGGGATTCACCCCTCCACTTT. Residues: CASSQGGTGRDSPLHF.

The chain couples TRBV20-1 to TRBJ2-1; D uncertain. Trimming removed 6 bases at V and 10 bases at J, with 13 bases between. The germline V gene has CDR1 DFQATT and CDR2 SNEGSKA (reference sequence). The CDR3 has 11 amino acids. CDR3 protein: CSARPSWEQFF. The CDR3 bases are TGCAGTGCCCGACCTTCCTGGGAGCAGTTCTTC.

The chain links TRBV4-1 to TRBJ1-1, with D unclear. V was shortened by 4 bases and J by 4 bases, with 13 bases between the two germline ends. Germline V gene sequence: CDR1 MGHRA, CDR2 YSYEKL. This CDR3 has 14 residues. The CDR3 coding sequence is TGCGCCAGCAGCCCCAGGCCCAGTAGCACTGAAGCTTTCTTT. Amino acid sequence: CASSPRPSSTEAFF.

The V gene is TRBV12-3 or TRBV12-4, the J gene TRBJ1-1; D is unclear. The CDR3 consists of 13 residues. V lost 3 bases to trimming and J lost 3 bases, with 8 bases between them. The CDR3 coding sequence is TGTGCCAGCAGTTTTGAGGCGTACACTGAAGCTTTCTTT. The encoded protein is CASSFEAYTEAFF.

This chain connects TRBV20-1 to TRBJ2-1; D could derive from TRBD1 or TRBD2 (5 bases each). CDR1 DFQATT and CDR2 SNEGSKA come from the germline V gene (reference sequence). This CDR3 has 16 residues. Deletions cut 0 bases from V and 0 bases from J, with 12 bases between. DNA for the CDR3: TGCAGTGCTAGAGACGACAGCGGCCCCTCCTACAATGAGCAGTTCTTC. This codes for CSARDDSGPSYNEQFF.

The rearrangement uses TRBV9 and TRBJ2-5; 7 nucleotides line up with TRBD2. This CDR3 is built from 14 residues. Looked up from germline, CDR1 is SGDLS and CDR2 is YYNGEE. V dropped 3 bases and J dropped 3; count of bases not matched to a gene: 5. As DNA, the CDR3 is TGTGCCAGCAGCGCCTCCGGGGGGAAAGAGACCCAGTACTTC. Residues: CASSASGGKETQYF.

This clonotype was counted a few times. The chain carries TRBV21-1 and TRBJ2-4; the table's D call TRBD1 went unverified against the DNA. TRBV21-1 is designated a pseudogene. There are 19 residues in the CDR3. The CDR3 sequence: CASSPPDDRQLLAKNIQYF. The CDR3 nucleotides are TGTGCCAGCAGCCCCCCCGACGACAGACAACTCCTAGCCAAAAACATTCAGTACTTC.

CDR3 DNA sequence: TGCAGTGCTAGAGATGGACTAGCGGGAGGATACGATACGCAGTATTTT. Its protein is CSARDGLAGGYDTQYF. The chain links TRBV20-1 to TRBJ2-3; 14 nucleotides align to TRBD2. Germline CDR1 is DFQATT and CDR2 is SNEGSKA (reference sequence). Trimming at V came to 0 bases and at J to 6 bases, leaving 5 bases not matched to a gene. This CDR3 contains 16 residues.

The rearrangement uses TRBV4-1 and TRBJ2-7; 8 nucleotides agree with TRBD2. The germline CDR1 and CDR2 sequences are MGHRA and YSYEKL. The J segment lost 0 bases and the V segment lost 4 bases, leaving 8 bases of the junction unmatched. This CDR3 comprises 16 residues. This chain's CDR3 is CASSPGLAGTSYEQYF. The CDR3 nucleotides are TGCGCCAGCAGCCCCGGCCTAGCGGGTACCTCCTACGAGCAGTACTTC.

The chain uses TRBV6-5 and TRBJ2-5; 7 nucleotides align to TRBD1. The J call may be mistaken, given a closer DNA end match to TRBJ2-7. Germline V gene lookup returns CDR1 MNHEY and CDR2 SVGAGI. The length of the CDR3 is 13 residues. CDR3 sequence: CASRHRGNYEQYF. The CDR3 DNA sequence: TGTGCCAGCAGGCACAGGGGCAACTACGAGCAGTACTTC.